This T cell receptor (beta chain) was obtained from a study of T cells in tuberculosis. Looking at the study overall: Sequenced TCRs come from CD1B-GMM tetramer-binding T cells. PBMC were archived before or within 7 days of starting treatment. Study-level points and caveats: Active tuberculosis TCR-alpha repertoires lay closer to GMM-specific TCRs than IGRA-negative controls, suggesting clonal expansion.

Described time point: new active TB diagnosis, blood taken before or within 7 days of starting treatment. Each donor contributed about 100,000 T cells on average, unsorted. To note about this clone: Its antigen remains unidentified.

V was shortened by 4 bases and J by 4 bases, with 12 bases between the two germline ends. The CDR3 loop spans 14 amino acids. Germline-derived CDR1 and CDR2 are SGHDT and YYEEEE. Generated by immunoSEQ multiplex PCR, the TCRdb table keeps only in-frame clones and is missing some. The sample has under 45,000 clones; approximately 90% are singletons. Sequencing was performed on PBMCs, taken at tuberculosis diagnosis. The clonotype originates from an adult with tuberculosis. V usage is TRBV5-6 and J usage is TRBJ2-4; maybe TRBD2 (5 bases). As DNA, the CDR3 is TGTGCCAGCAGCCAGCCGGGAACTAAAAACATTCAGTACTTC. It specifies CASSQPGTKNIQYF.